The T cell receptor beta chain under discussion was sequenced for a study of T cells in Graves' hyperthyroidism and ophthalmopathy. Uncontrolled infections, other autoimmune diseases, pregnancy or lactation led to exclusion of patients. The CDR3 regions of TCR beta were amplified from RNA transcripts. HTBI primers were employed in a first-round RT-PCR of the TCR CDR3. TCRdb called the multiplex PCR reads again in MiXCR, with one record for every CDR3 protein. The profile shows hundreds of thousands of distinct CDR3 sequences, under 15% of them singletons. The CDR3 covers 18 residues. V gave up 2 bases and J gave up 5 bases; unmatched junction bases: 15.

Input material: blood. J is TRBJ2-7 and V is TRBV12-3 or TRBV12-4; 10 bases align to TRBD2. This sequence originates from a woman between 40 and 55 years old with Graves' ophthalmopathy. The CDR3: CASSLRGLGTSAGHEQYF. The CDR3 DNA reads TGTGCCAGCAGTTTACGGGGCCTTGGGACTAGCGCGGGGCACGAGCAGTACTTC.